These T cell receptor beta chains were read from a single sample in a study of control samples from healthy donors and cancer patients. The repertoire was sequenced with immunoSEQ multiplex PCR; TCRdb's copy has only in-frame clones and lacks some. The sample yields 130,000 or so clones, about 88% seen once. Sequences were obtained from blood. Receptors originate from a man aged 45 to 65 in good health. The CDR3 runs from the conserved cysteine through the conserved F or W. The D gene is left open where the match is weak. The size entry is marked missing in some rows and otherwise reads once, few, many or a size class.

D: .
J: TRBJ1-4
size: .
V: TRBV28
CDR3: CASSSHQDNEKLFF
DNA: TGTGCCAGCAGTTCCCATCAAGATAATGAAAAACTGTTTTTT

D: .
J: TRBJ1-1
size: .
V: TRBV4-1
CDR3: CASSQSGEYGTEAFF
DNA: TGCGCCAGCAGCCAAAGTGGGGAATACGGCACTGAAGCTTTCTTT

D: .
J: TRBJ2-5
size: .
V: TRBV3-1/TRBV3-2
CDR3: CASSQGPNLQETQYF
DNA: TGTGCCAGCAGCCAAGGGCCGAATCTCCAAGAGACCCAGTACTTC

D: TRBD1
J: TRBJ2-7
size: .
V: TRBV3-1/TRBV3-2
CDR3: CASTRVAGQGNSEQYF
DNA: TGTGCCAGCACCCGCGTCGCGGGACAGGGGAACAGCGAGCAGTACTTC

D: TRBD1
J: TRBJ1-2
size: .
V: TRBV15
CDR3: CATTAAGGTYGYTF
DNA: TGTGCCACCACCGCCGCAGGGGGGACCTATGGCTACACCTTC

D: .
J: TRBJ2-3
size: once
V: TRBV29-1
CDR3: CSVEPSGTDTQYF
DNA: TGCAGCGTTGAGCCGTCGGGCACAGATACGCAGTATTTT

D: .
J: TRBJ1-6
size: .
V: TRBV27
CDR3: CARVDGGNSPLHF
DNA: TGTGCTCGGGTGGATGGGGGCAATTCACCCCTCCACTTT

D: TRBD1
J: TRBJ1-1
size: .
V: TRBV11-3
CDR3: CASSPPTGVVTEAFF
DNA: TGTGCCAGCAGCCCCCCGACAGGGGTGGTTACTGAAGCTTTCTTT

D: .
J: TRBJ1-4
size: .
V: TRBV9
CDR3: CASSAPVSEKLFF
DNA: TGTGCCAGCAGCGCCCCAGTCAGCGAAAAACTGTTTTTT

D: .
J: TRBJ1-4
size: .
V: TRBV28
CDR3: CASVPGGATNEKLFF
DNA: TGTGCCAGCGTCCCCGGGGGTGCAACTAATGAAAAACTGTTTTTT

D: TRBD1
J: TRBJ2-7
size: few
V: TRBV5-6
CDR3: CASSLDGTGMYEQYF
DNA: TGTGCCAGCAGCTTGGATGGGACAGGGATGTACGAGCAGTACTTC

D: .
J: TRBJ1-2
size: .
V: TRBV2
CDR3: CASSTGVGNYGYTF
DNA: TGTGCCAGCAGCACGGGAGTGGGAAACTATGGCTACACCTTC

D: TRBD1
J: TRBJ2-1
size: .
V: TRBV12-3/TRBV12-4
CDR3: CASSRVGTGEQFF
DNA: TGTGCCAGCAGTCGGGTGGGGACAGGGGAGCAGTTCTTC

D: .
J: TRBJ2-5
size: once
V: TRBV3-1/TRBV3-2
CDR3: CASSQHAEGPGETQYF
DNA: TGTGCCAGCAGCCAACACGCGGAGGGTCCTGGGGAGACCCAGTACTTC